The text below deals with one T cell receptor beta chain. Its antigen remains unknown. Newly diagnosed hyperthyroidism, duration under 2 months, in patients aged 18 to 65. Based on clinical symptoms, serum thyroxine and TRAb, thyroid ultrasound and orbital computed tomography, diagnoses were reached. RNA transcripts provided the source from which TCR beta CDR3 regions were amplified. A first-round RT-PCR of the TCR CDR3 used the HTBI primer set. Each CDR3 protein gets one entry after TCRdb re-called the multiplex PCR reads with MiXCR. The data show under 350,000 distinct CDR3 sequences, roughly a fifth seen once. These data are taken from a study of T cells in Graves' hyperthyroidism and ophthalmopathy. Study-wide results and caveats: Among thyroid clonotypes expanded above 0.001, most also appeared in blood.

The TCR sequence derives from a woman between 45 and 60 years old with Graves' hyperthyroidism. The source material was blood.

The chain's CDR3 is CASSQGTSYNEQFF. The DNA of the CDR3 is TGTGCCAGCAGTCAGGGGACCTCCTACAATGAGCAGTTCTTC. The chain recombines TRBV2 with TRBJ2-1, with D tentatively TRBD1 (6 bases). The CDR3 is 14 amino acids. Per germline, CDR1 SNHLY and CDR2 FYNNEI. V was trimmed by 5 bases and J by 0 bases, leaving 8 bases between them.